Following are 22 T cell receptor beta chains from one sample sequenced in a study of T cell repertoires in cytomegalovirus infection. TCRdb re-called the reads with MiXCR, one entry per CDR3 protein. Of roughly 570,000 distinct CDR3 sequences listed, over 35% are singletons. These receptors' targets are unknown. Material: cultured PBMCs, obtained from culture after CMV antigen stimulation. Receptors were obtained from a human donor in good health (CMV status not recorded). Some clones in this sample may be carry-over from other donors' samples.

The chain carries TRBV4-1 and TRBJ2-7, with D possibly matching TRBD2 (7 bases). The germline gives CDR1 MGHRA, CDR2 YSYEKL. The CDR3 is 15 residues long. Trimming removed 0 bases at V and 4 bases at J, with 13 bases between. CDR3 DNA sequence: TGCGCCAGCAGCCAAGATTGGGGGGGGCGGTACGAGCAGTACTTC. It codes for CASSQDWGGRYEQYF.

A single count supports this clonotype. The chain employs TRBV6-1 and TRBJ1-1, with a weak D call TRBD1 (6 bases). The V end was cut by 5 bases, the J end by 1 base, with 14 bases between. Germline CDR1 and CDR2: MNHNS and SASEGT. The CDR3 length is 15 residues. CDR3: CASSPHRVENTEAFF. For the CDR3, the DNA is TGTGCCAGCAGTCCCCACAGGGTGGAGAACACTGAAGCTTTCTTT.

The chain uses TRBV6-2 or TRBV6-3 and TRBJ1-5; D not certain. CDR1 is MNHEY and CDR2 is SVGEGT in the germline V gene. V was trimmed by 2 bases and J by 0 bases, leaving 5 bases between them. The CDR3 sequence is 14 residues long. The CDR3 nucleotides read TGTGCCAGCAGTTACAGCCTTAGCAATCAGCCCCAGCATTTT. Its protein is CASSYSLSNQPQHF.

The CDR3 reads CASTGGGLYEQYF. The CDR3 DNA reads as TGTGCCAGCACTGGGGGGGGCCTCTACGAGCAGTACTTC. The V gene is TRBV6-2 or TRBV6-3, the J gene TRBJ2-7; D might be TRBD2 (7 bases). With 7 bases removed from V and 3 bases from J, the gap between germline ends came to 13 bases. The CDR3 spans 13 residues. The V gene's germline CDR1 is MNHEY and CDR2 SVGEGT.

This rearrangement joins TRBV15 to TRBJ1-4; 8 nucleotides line up with TRBD1. The CDR3 has 14 amino acids. Germline loops: CDR1 LNHNV, CDR2 YYDKDF (reference sequence). With V trimmed by 8 bases and J by 2 bases, 4 bases remained unmatched. The chain's CDR3 is CATLDRGTNEKLFF. CDR3 in DNA: TGTGCCACCCTAGACAGGGGCACTAATGAAAAACTGTTTTTT.

The J gene is TRBJ2-4, the V gene TRBV20-1; D gene ambiguous. The CDR3 totals 11 residues. Germline V gene data show CDR1 as DFQATT and CDR2 as SNEGSKA (reference sequence). The ends were cut back, 5 bases at V and 8 bases at J, with 10 bases in the middle. CDR3 sequence reads: CSASSVDIQYF. The CDR3 coding sequence is TGCAGTGCTTCATCAGTAGACATTCAGTACTTC.

This rearrangement joins TRBV6-6 to TRBJ2-7; 8 bases line up with TRBD1. CDR1 and CDR2 (germline): MNHNY, SVGAGI (reference sequence). The CDR3 runs 15 residues. V was clipped by 5 bases and J by 6 bases; unmatched bases: 12. The CDR3 nucleotides are TGTGCCAGCAGTGTTGACAGGGGAGCTTTAGGCGAGCAGTACTTC. Its translation: CASSVDRGALGEQYF.

This chain connects TRBV2 to TRBJ2-7; no clear D. CDR1 and CDR2 from the germline V gene are SNHLY and FYNNEI. Trimming took 6 bases from V and 3 from J, leaving 12 bases between them. This CDR3 comprises 13 residues. CDR3 sequence (DNA): TGTGCCAGCAGGGCCCGCTGGCGCTACGAGCAGTACTTC. Amino acid sequence: CASRARWRYEQYF.

This clonotype has more than one count but fewer than ten. V gene TRBV4-1 combines with J gene TRBJ2-2; D gene uncertain. The V end was cut by 1 base, the J end by 8 bases, with 8 bases between. The germline gives CDR1 MGHRA, CDR2 YSYEKL. CDR3 size: 13 residues. The CDR3 nucleotides are TGCGCCAGCAGCCAAGTGGGCCTTGGGGAGCTGTTTTTT. Translating it yields CASSQVGLGELFF.

This clonotype has a handful of counts. The V call is TRBV11-2, the J call TRBJ2-4; tentatively, D is TRBD1 or TRBD2 (6 bases each). V was trimmed by 5 bases and J by 2 bases, leaving 16 bases between them. The CDR3 sequence is 16 residues long. CDR1 and CDR2 (germline): SGHAT, FQNNGV. The CDR3 reads CASSPLGAGTKNIQYF. CDR3 DNA sequence: TGTGCCAGCAGCCCTCTGGGGGCGGGGACCAAAAACATTCAGTACTTC.

The V and J genes are TRBV7-2 and TRBJ2-2; D might be TRBD1 (6 bases). The CDR3 is made up of 15 amino acids. The germline gives CDR1 SGHTA, CDR2 FQGNSA. Trimming took 5 bases from V and 2 from J, leaving 12 bases between them. For the CDR3, the DNA is TGTGCCAGCAGCCGACAGGCAGTTAACACCGGGGAGCTGTTTTTT. This encodes CASSRQAVNTGELFF.

The chain joins TRBV6-2 or TRBV6-3 to TRBJ2-1; 9 nucleotides match TRBD2. Germline-derived CDR1 and CDR2 are MNHEY and SVGEGT. The V and J ends lost 4 bases and 3 bases, in that order; junction bases with no gene match: 4. This CDR3 region has 15 residues. The CDR3 sequence is CASSSPREGYNEQFF. The DNA of the CDR3 is TGTGCCAGCAGTTCCCCGCGGGAGGGCTACAATGAGCAGTTCTTC.

This clonotype came up a few times. The chain carries TRBV5-1 and TRBJ2-1, with TRBD2 matching over 15 bases. Germline trimming cut 3 bases from V and 2 bases from J; bases unmatched to any gene: 3. Germline CDR1 is SGHRS and CDR2 is YFSETQ. The CDR3 length is 17 residues. As DNA, the CDR3 is TGCGCCAGCAGCTGGGGACTAGCGGGGGGCCCCTACAATGAGCAGTTCTTC. Translating it yields CASSWGLAGGPYNEQFF.

The rearrangement links TRBV12-3 or TRBV12-4 to TRBJ2-3, with D maybe TRBD2 (5 bases). Trimming shortened V by 4 bases and J by 9 bases, and 14 bases separated the two germline ends. The length of the CDR3 is 13 residues. This chain's CDR3 is CASSSRGPGTQYF. The CDR3 DNA is TGTGCCAGCAGTTCGCGCGGCCCGGGGACGCAGTATTTT.

This chain connects TRBV11-1 to TRBJ1-1; D unclear. CDR1 SGHAT and CDR2 FQDESV come from the germline V gene (reference sequence). The V gene lost 1 base and the J gene lost 7 bases, with 7 bases spanning the gap. CDR3 length: 12 amino acids. The CDR3 here is CASSLEGGEAFF. As DNA, the CDR3 is TGTGCCAGCAGCTTAGAGGGCGGTGAAGCTTTCTTT.

The chain uses TRBV4-2 and TRBJ2-2, with unresolved D. The CDR3 is made up of 15 amino acids. V lost 1 base and J lost 4, with 10 bases in between. Germline CDR1 reads LGHNA; CDR2 reads YNFKEQ. For the CDR3, the DNA is TGTGCCAGCAGCCAAGCCCCCCCCGGCACCGGGGAGCTGTTTTTT. Amino acids: CASSQAPPGTGELFF.

The J gene is TRBJ2-1, the V gene TRBV4-1; TRBD2 matches 9 bases. The CDR3 loop spans 15 amino acids. Germline V gene sequence: CDR1 MGHRA, CDR2 YSYEKL. With V trimmed by 3 bases and J by 5 bases, 5 bases remained unmatched. The CDR3 nucleotides read TGCGCCAGCAGCCAGGCGGGAGGGCCCAACAATGAGCAGTTCTTC. Translation: CASSQAGGPNNEQFF.

The rearrangement joins TRBV7-9 to TRBJ1-2; maybe TRBD1 (5 bases). Germline CDR1 SEHNR, CDR2 FQNEAQ (reference sequence). This CDR3 is built from 16 residues. Trimming took 1 base from V and 1 from J, leaving 13 bases between them. The CDR3 sequence: CASSLDPTEFNYGYTF. CDR3 sequence (DNA): TGTGCCAGCAGCTTAGACCCGACAGAGTTTAACTATGGCTACACCTTC.

V gene TRBV12-3 or TRBV12-4 combines with J gene TRBJ2-7; weak D call: TRBD1 (6 bases). Trimming took off 6 bases at V and 5 bases at J, with 20 bases between the two ends. This CDR3 region has 15 residues. As DNA, the CDR3 is TGTGCCAGCAGCGATATACAGGGTCTAGGCAACGAGCAGTACTTC. Residues: CASSDIQGLGNEQYF.

This rearrangement joins TRBV18 to TRBJ2-4; possibly TRBD1 for D (6 bases). V lost 2 bases to trimming and J lost 3 bases, with 23 bases between them. Germline-derived CDR1 and CDR2 are KGHSH and LQKENI. The CDR3 has 19 amino acids. The CDR3 protein is CASSPRARHEGVGKNIQYF. Written as DNA, the CDR3 is TGTGCCAGCTCACCAAGGGCGCGACACGAGGGGGTAGGCAAAAACATTCAGTACTTC.

For this clonotype: Because the CDR3's place on the DNA is in doubt, the DNA is left out and the CDR3 is given as listed by TCRdb. V gene TRBV12-3 or TRBV12-4 combines with J gene TRBJ2-2; no DNA check was done on the table's D call, TRBD1. The CDR3 length equals 14 residues, ends included. CDR3 protein: CASSTSQRRGELFF.

The chain combines TRBV19 with TRBJ1-1; unclear D gene. V shed 3 bases and J shed 2 bases, with 10 bases lying between them. CDR1 LNHDA and CDR2 SQIVND come from the germline V gene (reference sequence). This CDR3 has 14 amino acids. DNA for the CDR3: TGTGCCAGTAGTATGAGTCCGTCAAACACTGAAGCTTTCTTT. Translation gives CASSMSPSNTEAFF.